Listed below are T cell receptor beta chains from one sample, sequenced in a study of blood T cells in healthy people across ages. TCRdb re-called the 5' RACE reads through MiXCR, storing one row per CDR3 protein. The repertoire has hundreds of thousands of distinct CDR3 sequences, roughly three fifths of them found once; the top ten carry 25% to 30%. What was sequenced was blood. The origin of the receptors is a middle-aged man in good health. Both conserved end residues are part of each CDR3. A D gene is named only where the DNA matches it firmly. Only part of the rows carry a size: once, few, many, or a class if the clone is expanded.

J gene: TRBJ2-1; D gene: TRBD2; clone size: few; V gene: TRBV5-1; CDR3 DNA: TGCGCCAGCAGCTTGTGGAGCGGGGGGGTCGATGAGCAGTTCTTC; CDR3 protein: CASSLWSGGVDEQFF
J gene: TRBJ2-1; D gene: TRBD2; clone size: once; V gene: TRBV13; CDR3 DNA: TGTGCCAGCAGCCCCAGCGGGGGGTTACATGAGCAGTTCTTC; CDR3 protein: CASSPSGGLHEQFF
J gene: TRBJ2-7; D gene: -; clone size: few; V gene: TRBV6-2/TRBV6-3; CDR3 DNA: TGTGCCAGCAGTTACGAGGGACGGACCTACGAGCAGTACTTC; CDR3 protein: CASSYEGRTYEQYF
J gene: TRBJ1-4; D gene: -; clone size: few; V gene: TRBV6-5; CDR3 DNA: TGTGCCAGCAGTTACTCCCCAGGGGCTAATGAAAAACTGTTTTTT; CDR3 protein: CASSYSPGANEKLFF
J gene: TRBJ2-4; D gene: -; clone size: -; V gene: TRBV21-1; CDR3 DNA: TGTGCCAGCAGCGGGTTGGGGGGAATAAGTGAAAACATTCAGTACTTC; CDR3 protein: CASSGLGGISENIQYF
J gene: TRBJ2-1; D gene: TRBD2; clone size: few; V gene: TRBV5-1; CDR3 DNA: TGCGCCAGCAGCCGTCCGGGGACTAGCGGGAGTTCCGAGCAGTTCTTC; CDR3 protein: CASSRPGTSGSSEQFF
J gene: TRBJ2-1; D gene: -; clone size: many; V gene: TRBV5-1; CDR3 DNA: TGCGCCAGCAGCTTGGTCCCGTCCTACAATGAGCAGTTCTTC; CDR3 protein: CASSLVPSYNEQFF
J gene: TRBJ2-7; D gene: -; clone size: few; V gene: TRBV21-1; CDR3 DNA: TGTGCCAGCAGAAACAGGAACTCCTACGAGCAGTACTTC; CDR3 protein: CASRNRNSYEQYF
J gene: TRBJ2-7; D gene: -; clone size: -; V gene: TRBV5-1; CDR3 DNA: TGCGCCAGCAGGCACCCGGGACCCCATCCCTACGAGCAGTACTTC; CDR3 protein: CASRHPGPHPYEQYF
J gene: TRBJ1-2; D gene: TRBD1; clone size: -; V gene: TRBV29-1; CDR3 DNA: TGCAGCGTCCGCCGGACAGGGTCGGCCCTAGGCTCTGGCTACACCTTC; CDR3 protein: CSVRRTGSALGSGYTF
J gene: TRBJ2-7; D gene: TRBD1; clone size: -; V gene: TRBV7-2; CDR3 DNA: TGTGCCAGCAGCTTAGACTCAGGGGGCGCGGCCTACGAGCAGTACTTC; CDR3 protein: CASSLDSGGAAYEQYF
J gene: TRBJ2-7; D gene: TRBD2; clone size: once; V gene: TRBV9; CDR3 DNA: TGTGCCAGCAGCGGTGTAGCGGGTGCGAGGGGCGAGCAGTACTTC; CDR3 protein: CASSGVAGARGEQYF
J gene: TRBJ1-6; D gene: -; clone size: -; V gene: TRBV7-9; CDR3 DNA: TGTGCCAGCAGCCGACAGCGGCAAGCAGATTCACCCCTCCACTTT; CDR3 protein: CASSRQRQADSPLHF
J gene: TRBJ2-1; D gene: TRBD2; clone size: few; V gene: TRBV12-5; CDR3 DNA: TGTGCTAGTGGGGGTTACGAGACTAGCGGCTACAATGAGCAGTTCTTC; CDR3 protein: CASGGYETSGYNEQFF
J gene: TRBJ1-1; D gene: TRBD1; clone size: -; V gene: TRBV28; CDR3 DNA: TGTGCCAGCAGTTCGGCACAGGGGAACGCTATGAACACTGAAGCTTTCTTT; CDR3 protein: CASSSAQGNAMNTEAFF
J gene: TRBJ1-2; D gene: -; clone size: few; V gene: TRBV27; CDR3 DNA: TGTGCCAGCAGTTTCGAGGGGAGCGATGGCTACACCTTC; CDR3 protein: CASSFEGSDGYTF
J gene: TRBJ2-5; D gene: -; clone size: -; V gene: TRBV11-2; CDR3 DNA: TGTGCCAGTACAGGGTTGGGGGAGACCCAGTACTTC; CDR3 protein: CASTGLGETQYF
J gene: TRBJ2-7; D gene: TRBD1; clone size: few; V gene: TRBV12-5; CDR3 DNA: TGTGCTAGTGGCCTTCCCCGGACAGGGAGAAGGTACGAGCAGTACTTC; CDR3 protein: CASGLPRTGRRYEQYF
J gene: TRBJ2-7; D gene: -; clone size: -; V gene: TRBV7-2; CDR3 DNA: TGTGCCAGCATCCTTAATATCCGGGGCGAGCAGTACTTC; CDR3 protein: CASILNIRGEQYF
J gene: TRBJ1-1; D gene: -; clone size: -; V gene: TRBV28; CDR3 DNA: TGCTCTGGGCGAATAGGGACTGAAGCTTTCTTT; CDR3 protein: CSGRIGTEAFF
J gene: TRBJ2-3; D gene: -; clone size: few; V gene: TRBV20-1; CDR3 DNA: TGCAGTGCGGGGGACACAGATACGCAGTATTTT; CDR3 protein: CSAGDTDTQYF
J gene: TRBJ2-2; D gene: -; clone size: -; V gene: TRBV6-6; CDR3 DNA: TGTGCCAGCAGTTACGGTCTTAGCAGTAACACCGGGGAGCTGTTTTTT; CDR3 protein: CASSYGLSSNTGELFF
J gene: TRBJ2-7; D gene: -; clone size: few; V gene: TRBV20-1; CDR3 DNA: TGCAGTGCCAAACACGGAATCGACTACGAGCAGTACTTC; CDR3 protein: CSAKHGIDYEQYF
J gene: TRBJ1-5; D gene: -; clone size: -; V gene: TRBV7-2; CDR3 DNA: TGTGCCAGCAGCACAGAGCCAGATCAGCCCCAGCATTTT; CDR3 protein: CASSTEPDQPQHF